This record looks at one TCR beta chain sequence and its context. These data belong to a study of cytomegalovirus exposure and HLA in healthy donors. Looked up from germline, CDR1 is SGDLS and CDR2 is YYNGEE. Trimming removed 0 bases at V and 0 bases at J, with 10 bases between. CDR3 length: 17 residues. The PCR had 60 Vbeta and 13 Jbeta primers. Repertoires were generated with immunoSEQ multiplex PCR, while TCRdb's copy carries only in-frame clones and drops some. This table holds 95,000 to 150,000 clones, around 75% found once. The sequence was collected from a woman between 50 and 59 years old in good health and CMV-seropositive. The chain recombines TRBV9 with TRBJ1-6; D remains ambiguous. The sequenced material came from PBMCs. CDR3 DNA: TGTGCCAGCAGCGTAGGAGAGGGCAGCTCCTATAATTCACCCCTCCACTTT. It yields the protein CASSVGEGSSYNSPLHF.